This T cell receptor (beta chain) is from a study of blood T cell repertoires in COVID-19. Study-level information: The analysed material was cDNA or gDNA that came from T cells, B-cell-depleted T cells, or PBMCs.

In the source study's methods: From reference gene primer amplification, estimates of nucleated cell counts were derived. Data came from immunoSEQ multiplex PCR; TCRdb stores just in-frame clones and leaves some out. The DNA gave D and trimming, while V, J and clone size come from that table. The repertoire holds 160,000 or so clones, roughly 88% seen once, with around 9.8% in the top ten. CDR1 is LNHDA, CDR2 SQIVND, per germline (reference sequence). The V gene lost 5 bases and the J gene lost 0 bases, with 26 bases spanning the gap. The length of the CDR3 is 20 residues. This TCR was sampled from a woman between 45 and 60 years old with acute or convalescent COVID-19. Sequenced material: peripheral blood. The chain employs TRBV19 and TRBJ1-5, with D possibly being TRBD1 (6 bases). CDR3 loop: CASSLSIFVRQVDSNQPQHF. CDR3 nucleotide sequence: TGTGCCAGTAGTTTGAGCATTTTCGTTCGACAGGTTGATAGCAATCAGCCCCAGCATTTT.